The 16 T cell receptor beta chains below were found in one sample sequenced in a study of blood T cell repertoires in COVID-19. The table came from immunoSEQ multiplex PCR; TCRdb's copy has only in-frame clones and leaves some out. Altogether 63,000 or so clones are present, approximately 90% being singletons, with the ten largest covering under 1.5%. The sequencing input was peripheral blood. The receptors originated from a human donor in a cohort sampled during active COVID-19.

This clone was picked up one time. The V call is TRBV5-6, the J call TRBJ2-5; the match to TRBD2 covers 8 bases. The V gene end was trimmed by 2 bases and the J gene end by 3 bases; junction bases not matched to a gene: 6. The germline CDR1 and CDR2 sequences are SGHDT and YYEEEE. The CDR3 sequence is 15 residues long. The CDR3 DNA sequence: TGTGCCAGCAGCTTAGCGGGAGCGGATGAAGAGACCCAGTACTTC. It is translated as CASSLAGADEETQYF.

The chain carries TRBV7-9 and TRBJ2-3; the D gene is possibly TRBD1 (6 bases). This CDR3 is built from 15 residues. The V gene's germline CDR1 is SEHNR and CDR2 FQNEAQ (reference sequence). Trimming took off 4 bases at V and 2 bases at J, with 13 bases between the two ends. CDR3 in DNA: TGTGCCAGCAGCTCCACACAGGGATACACAGATACGCAGTATTTT. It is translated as CASSSTQGYTDTQYF.

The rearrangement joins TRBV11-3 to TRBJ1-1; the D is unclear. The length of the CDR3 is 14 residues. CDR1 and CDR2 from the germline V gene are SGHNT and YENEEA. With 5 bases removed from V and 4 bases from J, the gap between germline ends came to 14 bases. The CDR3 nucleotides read TGTGCCAGCAGCCCCCAGTTGGAGGTCACTGAAGCTTTCTTT. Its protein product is CASSPQLEVTEAFF.

CDR3 nucleotide sequence: TGTGCCAGCAGTTACAGAGGGGGCGCGGGGGGCTACACCTTC. This translates into CASSYRGGAGGYTF. This chain joins TRBV6-2 or TRBV6-3 and TRBJ1-2; 7 positions match TRBD1. Per germline, CDR1 MNHEY and CDR2 SVGEGT. This CDR3 region has 14 residues. V lost 2 bases and J lost 8; bases outside the gene matches: 8.

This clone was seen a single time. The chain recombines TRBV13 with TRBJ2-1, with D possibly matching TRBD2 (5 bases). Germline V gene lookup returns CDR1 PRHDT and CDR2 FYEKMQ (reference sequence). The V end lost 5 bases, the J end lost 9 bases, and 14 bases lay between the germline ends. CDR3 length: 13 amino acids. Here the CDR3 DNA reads TGTGCCAGCAGCCCTAGGGAGTTAGGTGAGCAGTTCTTC. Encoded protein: CASSPRELGEQFF.

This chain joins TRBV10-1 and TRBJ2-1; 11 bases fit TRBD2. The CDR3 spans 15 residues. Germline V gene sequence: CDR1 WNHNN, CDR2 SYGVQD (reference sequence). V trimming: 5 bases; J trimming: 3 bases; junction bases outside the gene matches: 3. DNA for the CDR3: TGCGCCAGCAGTCTTGGACTAGCGGGCTACAATGAGCAGTTCTTC. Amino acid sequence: CASSLGLAGYNEQFF.

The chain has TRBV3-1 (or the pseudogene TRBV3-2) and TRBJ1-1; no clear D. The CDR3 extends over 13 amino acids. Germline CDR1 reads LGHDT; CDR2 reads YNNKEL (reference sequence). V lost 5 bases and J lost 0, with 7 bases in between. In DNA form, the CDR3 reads TGTGCCAGCAGCAACGGGATGAACACTGAAGCTTTCTTT. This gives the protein CASSNGMNTEAFF.

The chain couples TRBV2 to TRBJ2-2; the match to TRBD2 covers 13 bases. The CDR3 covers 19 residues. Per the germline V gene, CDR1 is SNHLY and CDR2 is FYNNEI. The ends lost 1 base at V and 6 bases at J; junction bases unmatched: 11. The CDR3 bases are TGTGCCAGCAGTGAAGAAGGGACTAGCGGGATAGGGCGGTCCGGGGAGCTGTTTTTT. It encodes CASSEEGTSGIGRSGELFF.

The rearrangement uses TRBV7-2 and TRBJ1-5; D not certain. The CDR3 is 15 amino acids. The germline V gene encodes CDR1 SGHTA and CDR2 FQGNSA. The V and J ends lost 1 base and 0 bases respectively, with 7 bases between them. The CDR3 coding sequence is TGTGCCAGCAGCTTAGAACACCATAGCAATCAGCCCCAGCATTTT. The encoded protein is CASSLEHHSNQPQHF. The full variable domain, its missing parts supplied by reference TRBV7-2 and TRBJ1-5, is GAGVSQSPSNKVTEKGKDVELRCDPISGHTALYWYRQSLGQGLEFLIYFQGNSAPDKSGLPSDRFSAERTGGSVSTLTIQRTQQEDSAVYLCASSLEHHSNQPQHFGDGTRLSIL.

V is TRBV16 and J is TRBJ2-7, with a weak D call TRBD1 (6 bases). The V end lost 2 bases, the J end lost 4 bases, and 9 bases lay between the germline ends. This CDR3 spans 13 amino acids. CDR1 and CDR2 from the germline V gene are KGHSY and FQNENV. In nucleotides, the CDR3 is TGTGCCAGCAGCCAAACAGGGATATACGAGCAGTACGTC. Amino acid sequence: CASSQTGIYEQYV.

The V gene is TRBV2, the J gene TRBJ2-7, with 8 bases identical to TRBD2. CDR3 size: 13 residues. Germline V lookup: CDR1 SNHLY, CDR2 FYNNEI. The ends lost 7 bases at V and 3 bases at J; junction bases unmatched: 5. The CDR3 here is CASMAGGNYEQYF. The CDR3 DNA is TGTGCCAGCATGGCGGGGGGAAACTACGAGCAGTACTTC.

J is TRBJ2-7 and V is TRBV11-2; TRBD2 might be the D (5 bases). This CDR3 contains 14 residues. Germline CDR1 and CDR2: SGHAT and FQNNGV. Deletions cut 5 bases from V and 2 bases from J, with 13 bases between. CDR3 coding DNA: TGTGCCAGCAGCATCTCAACGGGAACCTACGAGCAGTACTTC. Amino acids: CASSISTGTYEQYF.

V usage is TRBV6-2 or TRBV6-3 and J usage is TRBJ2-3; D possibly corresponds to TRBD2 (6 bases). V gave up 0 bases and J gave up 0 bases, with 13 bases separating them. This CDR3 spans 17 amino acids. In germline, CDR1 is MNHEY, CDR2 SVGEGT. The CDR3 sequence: CASSYSISAGSTDTQYF. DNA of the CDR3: TGTGCCAGCAGTTACTCGATCTCGGCGGGAAGCACAGATACGCAGTATTTT.

CDR3 in DNA: TGTGCCAGCAGGGGGACAGGGAATCAGCCCCAGCATTTT. This sequence encodes CASRGTGNQPQHF. This chain links TRBV12-3 or TRBV12-4 with TRBJ1-5; 9 bases agree with TRBD1. There are 13 residues in the CDR3. Losses at the gene ends were 6 bases for V and 4 bases for J; bases not matched to a gene: 1.

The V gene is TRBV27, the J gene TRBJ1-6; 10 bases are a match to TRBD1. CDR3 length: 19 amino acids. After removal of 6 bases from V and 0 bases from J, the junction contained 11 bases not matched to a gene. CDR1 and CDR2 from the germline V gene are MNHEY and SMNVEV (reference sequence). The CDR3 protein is CASRKPGQGTSSYNSPLHF. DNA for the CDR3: TGTGCCAGCAGGAAACCGGGACAGGGGACGAGCTCCTATAATTCACCCCTCCACTTT.

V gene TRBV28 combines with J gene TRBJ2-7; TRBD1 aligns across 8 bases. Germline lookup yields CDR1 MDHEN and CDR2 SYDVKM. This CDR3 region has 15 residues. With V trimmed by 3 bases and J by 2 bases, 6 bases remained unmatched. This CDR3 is CASSLTTGGTYEQYF. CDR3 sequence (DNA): TGTGCCAGCAGTTTGACAACAGGGGGGACCTACGAGCAGTACTTC.